This passage covers 27 T cell receptor beta chains from one sample sequenced in a study of response to subunit inactivated influenza vaccine. TCRdb re-called the RT-PCR reads with MiXCR, one entry per CDR3 protein. The top ten hold 6% to 7% of the sample, which has around 760,000 distinct CDR3 sequences, approximately 15% seen once. The material sequenced was PBMCs from blood, taken about 14 days before vaccination. Receptor source: a man aged 50 to 60 who received an inactivated influenza vaccine.

The gene calls are TRBV9 and TRBJ2-3; TRBD1 agrees at 10 bases. V lost 4 bases, J lost 2 bases, and 7 bases stayed unmatched. The CDR3 runs 16 residues. Per the germline V gene, CDR1 is SGDLS and CDR2 is YYNGEE. CDR3 residues: CASSPTGTGDTDTQYF. For the CDR3, the DNA is TGTGCCAGCAGCCCGACCGGGACAGGGGACACAGATACGCAGTATTTT.

This clonotype was counted at least ten times. The chain recombines TRBV7-9 with TRBJ2-3; D remains unclear. The V end lost 4 bases, the J end lost 3 bases, and 14 bases lay between the germline ends. The CDR3 runs to 15 residues. The germline V gene has CDR1 SEHNR and CDR2 FQNEAQ (reference sequence). Here the CDR3 DNA reads TGTGCCAGCAGCTCGAGTGTACCAGAAACAGATACGCAGTATTTT. This gives the protein CASSSSVPETDTQYF.

The V gene is TRBV5-5, the J gene TRBJ1-1, with D perhaps TRBD1 (5 bases). The CDR3 is 17 residues long. Germline loops: CDR1 SGHKS, CDR2 YYEKEE (reference sequence). V gave up 2 bases and J gave up 0 bases, with 17 bases separating them. The CDR3 region is CASSLLGPGHMNTEAFF. Written as DNA, the CDR3 is TGTGCCAGCAGCTTACTGGGGCCAGGCCACATGAACACTGAAGCTTTCTTT.

The chain combines TRBV27 with TRBJ1-1; D is ambiguous. V lost 5 bases and J 3 bases, leaving 16 bases between the germline ends. Germline V gene lookup returns CDR1 MNHEY and CDR2 SMNVEV (reference sequence). This CDR3 spans 15 amino acids. CDR3 sequence reads: CASSRSARWDTEAFF. The DNA of the CDR3 is TGTGCCAGCAGTAGGTCGGCGCGGTGGGACACTGAAGCTTTCTTT.

This clonotype has a handful of counts. The rearrangement joins TRBV7-2 to TRBJ1-1, with D possibly being TRBD1 (6 bases). Trimming removed 0 bases from V and 10 bases from J, with 21 bases in between. Per the germline V gene, CDR1 is SGHTA and CDR2 is FQGNSA. The CDR3 has 16 amino acids. The CDR3 loop reads CASSLAGPLTGSSAFF. The CDR3 DNA reads as TGTGCCAGCAGCTTAGCGGGGCCCCTCACAGGGTCGTCAGCTTTCTTT.

This clonotype was recorded a few times. The genes are TRBV6-1 and TRBJ2-1, with 9 bases matching TRBD1. The germline V gene has CDR1 MNHNS and CDR2 SASEGT. CDR3 length equals 15 residues. The V gene end was trimmed by 6 bases and the J gene end by 13 bases; junction bases not matched to a gene: 16. This chain's CDR3 is CASSPGQGLTKTQFF. The DNA for the CDR3 is TGTGCCAGCAGCCCCGGACAGGGGCTGACCAAAACACAGTTCTTC.

This clonotype was picked up many times. The chain uses TRBV11-2 and TRBJ2-1; 7 bases agree with TRBD2. Germline-derived CDR1 and CDR2 are SGHAT and FQNNGV. The CDR3 is made up of 14 amino acids. The junction had 6 bases not matched to a gene; V was cut back by 4 bases and J by 6 bases. Written as DNA, the CDR3 is TGTGCCAGCAGCTCCCCACGGGAGGTCAATGAGCAGTTCTTC. Its translation: CASSSPREVNEQFF.

The rearrangement joins TRBV10-3 to TRBJ2-3; D not resolved. Per the germline V gene, CDR1 is ENHRY and CDR2 is SYGVKD. There are 13 residues in the CDR3. V was cut by 2 bases and J by 4 bases, with 7 bases left in between. The CDR3 DNA reads TGTGCCATCAGTGAGGGGAACTCAGATACGCAGTATTTT. The encoded protein is CAISEGNSDTQYF.

This clonotype was detected only a few times. J is TRBJ2-3 and V is TRBV6-5, with TRBD2 identical over 12 bases. This CDR3 comprises 18 residues. The V segment lost 2 bases and the J segment 0 bases; nucleotides outside the gene matches: 6. Germline CDR1 and CDR2: MNHEY and SVGAGI. In DNA, the CDR3 is TGTGCCAGCAGTTACGGGACTAGCGGGTCTACTAGCACAGATACGCAGTATTTT. It is translated as CASSYGTSGSTSTDTQYF.

This clonotype was counted a few times. CDR3 in amino acids: CASSQDQSGELFF. CDR3 coding DNA: TGCGCCAGCAGCCAAGATCAATCCGGGGAGCTGTTTTTT. The chain uses TRBV4-1 and TRBJ2-2; D ambiguous. The V gene's germline CDR1 is MGHRA and CDR2 YSYEKL. The CDR3 sequence is 13 residues long. The V and J ends lost 0 bases and 6 bases respectively, with 5 bases between them.

This clonotype was detected many times. The CDR3 region is CASSLAGGGGSYEQYF. The CDR3 DNA is TGTGCCAGCAGCTTAGCGGGCGGGGGGGGATCCTACGAGCAGTACTTC. The chain employs TRBV7-2 and TRBJ2-7; 9 bases fit TRBD2. Germline V lookup: CDR1 SGHTA, CDR2 FQGNSA. The V and J ends lost 0 bases and 1 base, in that order; junction bases with no gene match: 4. This CDR3 has 16 amino acids.

The chain links TRBV6-2 or TRBV6-3 to TRBJ2-1; perhaps D is TRBD1 or TRBD2 (5 bases each). Germline V gene data show CDR1 as MNHEY and CDR2 as SVGEGT. The germline V and J ends were trimmed by 2 bases and 9 bases, with 8 bases remaining between them. The CDR3 consists of 12 residues. In DNA form, the CDR3 reads TGTGCCAGCAGTTACAAGAGGGGTGAGCAGTTCTTC. Residues: CASSYKRGEQFF.

With respect to this clonotype: A much larger clone lies a single base off, so this may be a read error. The chain uses TRBV5-1 and TRBJ2-5; D gene unclear. Deletions cut 0 bases from V and 5 bases from J, with 14 bases between. The CDR3 extends over 15 amino acids. CDR1 and CDR2 (germline): SGHRS, YFSETQ. DNA of the CDR3: TGCGCCAGCAGCTTGGCCCCTCAGAAAGGGGAGACCCAGTACTTC. Protein sequence: CASSLAPQKGETQYF.

This clonotype was counted at least ten times. The chain recombines TRBV27 with TRBJ2-1; no definite D call. V lost 5 bases to trimming and J lost 10 bases, with 12 bases between them. Germline assignment: CDR1 MNHEY and CDR2 SMNVEV (reference sequence). The length of the CDR3 is 12 residues. CDR3 sequence reads: CASSLPLGEQFF. The CDR3 DNA follows: TGTGCCAGCAGTCTACCCCTGGGAGAGCAGTTCTTC.

The table lists this clonotype with a few counts. The rearrangement links TRBV7-9 to TRBJ2-5; TRBD2 matches at 7 bases. With 2 bases clipped from V and 4 bases from J, the junction kept 13 bases outside the gene matches. Germline lookup yields CDR1 SEHNR and CDR2 FQNEAQ (reference sequence). The CDR3 length is 17 residues. The CDR3: CASSLLPKREFPETQYF. The CDR3 DNA reads TGTGCCAGCAGCTTACTGCCCAAGCGGGAATTTCCAGAGACCCAGTACTTC.

This clonotype has more than one count but fewer than ten. This rearrangement joins TRBV28 to TRBJ1-2; 8 bases agree with TRBD1. The CDR3 is 15 residues long. The germline gives CDR1 MDHEN, CDR2 SYDVKM. The junction had 10 bases not matched to a gene; V was cut back by 3 bases and J by 7 bases. CDR3 in amino acids: CASSFRSGQGGGYTF. The CDR3 DNA follows: TGTGCCAGCAGTTTCCGAAGTGGACAGGGTGGTGGCTACACCTTC.

J is TRBJ1-2 and V is TRBV7-9; D is unclear. CDR1 is SEHNR and CDR2 is FQNEAQ in the germline V gene (reference sequence). The CDR3 totals 14 residues. The ends were cut back, 3 bases at V and 4 bases at J, with 12 bases in the middle. The CDR3 DNA reads as TGTGCCAGCAGCTTTTTGAGCGTGATCTATGGCTACACCTTC. As protein: CASSFLSVIYGYTF.

Only a few counts were recorded for this clonotype. The rearrangement uses TRBV27 and TRBJ1-1, with a tentative D call TRBD1 (6 bases). CDR1 and CDR2 (germline): MNHEY, SMNVEV (reference sequence). V was cut by 6 bases and J by 5 bases, with 19 bases left in between. This CDR3 spans 15 amino acids. CDR3 in amino acids: CASRPKGHLGTEAFF. The CDR3 region has the DNA TGTGCCAGCAGACCCAAGGGACACCTAGGGACTGAAGCTTTCTTT.

The rearrangement uses TRBV6-2 or TRBV6-3 and TRBJ2-1; 7 nucleotides align to TRBD2. The CDR3 loop spans 16 amino acids. V was pared by 0 bases and J by 3 bases, with 5 bases of the junction left unmatched. Germline CDR1 MNHEY, CDR2 SVGEGT. The CDR3: CASSYSGLVSYNEQFF. In DNA form, the CDR3 reads TGTGCCAGCAGTTACTCAGGACTAGTTAGCTACAATGAGCAGTTCTTC.

The V and J genes are TRBV5-5 and TRBJ2-2; D may be TRBD1 or TRBD2 (5 bases each). The CDR3 has 17 residues. Looked up from germline, CDR1 is SGHKS and CDR2 is YYEKEE (reference sequence). V shed 2 bases and J shed 6 bases, with 20 bases lying between them. For the CDR3, the DNA is TGTGCCAGCAGCTTTTTCCCTGGAGGACAATCGGCCGGGGAGCTGTTTTTT. Translated: CASSFFPGGQSAGELFF.

This clonotype has a handful of counts. The CDR3 reads CASSLGPGHRTTEAFF. As DNA, the CDR3 is TGTGCCAGCAGCTTGGGTCCGGGACACAGGACAACTGAAGCTTTCTTT. J is TRBJ1-1 and V is TRBV5-6; maybe TRBD1 (6 bases). V lost 0 bases and J lost 5, with 17 bases in between. In germline, CDR1 is SGHDT, CDR2 YYEEEE. The CDR3 extends over 16 amino acids.

This clonotype was observed many times. This rearrangement joins TRBV12-3 or TRBV12-4 to TRBJ2-7; TRBD2 aligns across 14 bases. The length of the CDR3 is 14 residues. V was clipped by 6 bases and J by 5 bases; unmatched bases: 3. The CDR3 here is CASSPGLAGDEQYF. The CDR3 bases are TGTGCCAGCAGCCCGGGACTAGCGGGGGACGAGCAGTACTTC.

This clonotype was seen only a few times. This chain links TRBV5-1 with TRBJ2-2; D tentatively fits TRBD1 or TRBD2 (6 bases each). The CDR3 totals 19 residues. Trimming removed 4 bases at V and 0 bases at J, with 22 bases between. In germline, CDR1 is SGHRS, CDR2 YFSETQ. In DNA, the CDR3 is TGCGCCAGCAGCATGCGGCGGGACAACTTCTTATCGAACACCGGGGAGCTGTTTTTT. This gives the protein CASSMRRDNFLSNTGELFF.

The chain employs TRBV5-1 and TRBJ2-7, with 11 bases fitting TRBD1. The CDR3 covers 15 residues. V lost 3 bases, J lost 7 bases, and 9 bases stayed unmatched. CDR1 and CDR2 (germline): SGHRS, YFSETQ. The CDR3 DNA sequence: TGCGCCAGCAGCTGGAGGGGACAGGGGGACATAGAGCAGTACTTC. As protein: CASSWRGQGDIEQYF.

In its sample, this clonotype was seen a few times. J is TRBJ1-5 and V is TRBV20-1; 8 nucleotides match TRBD1. This CDR3 spans 15 amino acids. The germline V gene encodes CDR1 DFQATT and CDR2 SNEGSKA (reference sequence). The J segment lost 4 bases and the V segment lost 5 bases, leaving 10 bases of the junction unmatched. The CDR3 region has the DNA TGCAGTGCTCCGTATACAGGGGGGTTTAATCAGCCCCAGCATTTT. This codes for CSAPYTGGFNQPQHF.

The table lists this clonotype with many counts. The gene calls are TRBV12-3 or TRBV12-4 and TRBJ2-7; 10 bases line up with TRBD1. This CDR3 has 14 amino acids. The trim removed 4 bases at V and 3 bases at J, leaving 3 bases unmatched. The CDR3 reads CASSYGTGVYEQYF. The CDR3 bases are TGTGCCAGCAGTTACGGGACAGGGGTCTACGAGCAGTACTTC.

The chain has TRBV7-2 and TRBJ2-5; tentatively, D is TRBD1 or TRBD2 (5 bases each). The V gene's germline CDR1 is SGHTA and CDR2 FQGNSA. The CDR3 is made up of 16 amino acids. V was shortened by 5 bases and J by 5 bases, with 21 bases between the two germline ends. The CDR3 loop reads CASSPHRDGVGETQYF. In nucleotides, the CDR3 is TGTGCCAGCAGCCCGCACCGGGACGGGGTAGGGGAGACCCAGTACTTC. The entire variable domain, with the rest obtained from reference TRBV7-2 and TRBJ2-5, is as follows: GAGVSQSPSNKVTEKGKDVELRCDPISGHTALYWYRQSLGQGLEFLIYFQGNSAPDKSGLPSDRFSAERTGGSVSTLTIQRTQQEDSAVYLCASSPHRDGVGETQYFGPGTRLLVL.